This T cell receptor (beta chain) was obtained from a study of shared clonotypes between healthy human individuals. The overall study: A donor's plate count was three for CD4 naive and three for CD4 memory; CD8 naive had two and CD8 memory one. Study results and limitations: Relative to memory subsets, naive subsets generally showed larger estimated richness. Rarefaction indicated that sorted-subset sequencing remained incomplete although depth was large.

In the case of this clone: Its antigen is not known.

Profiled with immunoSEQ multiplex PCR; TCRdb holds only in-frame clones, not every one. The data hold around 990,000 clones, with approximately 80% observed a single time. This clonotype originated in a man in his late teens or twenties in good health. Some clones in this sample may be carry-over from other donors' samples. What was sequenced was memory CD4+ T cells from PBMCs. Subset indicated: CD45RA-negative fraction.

The CDR3 nucleotides are TGTGCCAGCAGTTTATGGCCGACAGGAATGAACACTGAAGCTTTCTTT. Translation gives CASSLWPTGMNTEAFF. V is TRBV27 and J is TRBJ1-1; a weak D match, TRBD1 (6 bases). The CDR3 spans 16 residues. From germline, CDR1 is MNHEY and CDR2 SMNVEV (reference sequence). With 1 base removed from V and 0 bases from J, the gap between germline ends came to 12 bases.